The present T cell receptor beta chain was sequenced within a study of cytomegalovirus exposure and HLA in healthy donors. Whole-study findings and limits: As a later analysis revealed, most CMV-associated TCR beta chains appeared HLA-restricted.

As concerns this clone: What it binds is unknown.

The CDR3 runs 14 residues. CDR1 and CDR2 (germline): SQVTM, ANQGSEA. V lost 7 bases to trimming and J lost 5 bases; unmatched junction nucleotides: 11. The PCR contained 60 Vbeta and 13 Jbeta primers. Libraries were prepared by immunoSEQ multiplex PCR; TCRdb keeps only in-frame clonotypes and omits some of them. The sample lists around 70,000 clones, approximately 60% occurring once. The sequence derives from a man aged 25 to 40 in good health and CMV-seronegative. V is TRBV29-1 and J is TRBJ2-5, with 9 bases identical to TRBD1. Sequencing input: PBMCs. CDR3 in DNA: TGCAGCGCGCAAGGGACCGGGACAGGGGAGACCCAGTACTTC. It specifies CSAQGTGTGETQYF.